This section outlines one TCR beta chain sequence together with its context. The target antigen is unknown. The CDR3 sequence is 15 residues long. The V gene's germline CDR1 is MNHNS and CDR2 SASEGT. Trimming left V 6 bases short and J 4 bases short, with 18 bases between. This specimen comes from a study of cytomegalovirus exposure and HLA in healthy donors. Study at large: Within the Caucasian-associated ancestry cluster were roughly 82% of the roughly 380 genotyped donors.

Use of 60 Vbeta and 13 Jbeta primers characterized the PCR. Only in-frame clones appear in the TCRdb table, and some are missing; sequencing was by immunoSEQ multiplex PCR. Here the sample spans approximately 200,000 clones, 80% to 85% being singletons. Findings of the study overall: Other equally common chains were less clonally expanded than HLA-associated TCR beta chains, a later analysis showed.

This chain joins TRBV6-1 and TRBJ1-1; possibly TRBD1 for D (6 bases). Sequenced: PBMCs. This TCR was sampled from a woman aged 18-30 years in good health and CMV-seropositive. Written as DNA, the CDR3 is TGTGCCAGCAGCGAACAGGGCGACGGGGGCACTGAAGCTTTCTTT. Protein: CASSEQGDGGTEAFF.